The sequence of this TCR beta chain was determined in a study of cytomegalovirus exposure and HLA in healthy donors. The PCR ran on 60 Vbeta and 13 Jbeta primers. The assay was immunoSEQ multiplex PCR, and TCRdb's table has in-frame clones only and misses some. The ten top clones account for roughly 0.89%, within a sample of approximately 75,000 clones. In germline, CDR1 is SNHLY, CDR2 FYNNEI. Trimming removed 1 base at V and 0 bases at J, with 9 bases between. The length of the CDR3 is 15 residues. The gene calls are TRBV2 and TRBJ1-1, with D unclear. The origin of this receptor is a boy aged 5 to 17 in good health and CMV-seronegative. The specimen sequenced was PBMCs. The CDR3, as DNA: TGTGCCAGCAGTGAAGACAGCCTAATGAACACTGAAGCTTTCTTT. As protein: CASSEDSLMNTEAFF.